This TCR beta chain emerged from a study of response to subunit inactivated influenza vaccine. About this clonotype: Its antigen is unknown.

The V gene's germline CDR1 is MNHEY and CDR2 SVGEGT. The V and J ends lost 5 bases and 3 bases, in that order; junction bases with no gene match: 21. This CDR3 contains 21 residues. The study's findings and limits: The authors suggested that every seasonal influenza vaccination recruits few new T cells.

TCRdb passed the RT-PCR reads through MiXCR, listing each CDR3 protein once. Of 550,000 to 800,000 distinct CDR3 sequences in the sample, roughly 14% were seen once. V gene TRBV6-2 or TRBV6-3 combines with J gene TRBJ2-1, with TRBD2 matching 11 bases. This TCR was recovered from a man aged 45-60 years who received an inactivated influenza vaccine. Sequencing used PBMCs from blood, obtained 11 to 12 days after vaccination. This CDR3 reads CASSPRRRGLAVSVGYNEQFF. CDR3 sequence (DNA): TGTGCCAGCAGTCCTAGAAGGCGGGGACTAGCGGTAAGCGTGGGCTACAATGAGCAGTTCTTC.